This T cell receptor beta chain derives from a study of cytomegalovirus exposure and HLA in healthy donors. Study observations and caveats: Several V segments, TRBV6-2 and TRBV6-3 among them, could not be told apart and were dropped. In a later analysis, V- and J-gene trimming of beta chains associated with a DCLRE1C missense variant, replicated independently.

Notes on this clone: As yet, its antigen is unknown.

The CDR3 covers 14 residues. V gave up 5 bases and J gave up 0 bases, with 8 bases separating them. CDR1 and CDR2 (germline): MNHEY, SVGAGI. PCR was performed using 60 Vbeta and 13 Jbeta primers. Assay: immunoSEQ multiplex PCR; the TCRdb copy retains only in-frame clones and omits some. The repertoire holds approximately 150,000 clones, roughly 80% seen once, with about 7.7% in the top ten. The chain couples TRBV6-5 to TRBJ1-3, with D maybe TRBD1 (5 bases). The sample consisted of PBMCs. The receptor was isolated from a woman aged 25 to 39 in good health and CMV-seropositive. For the CDR3, the DNA is TGTGCCAGCAGTAGGGGAATCTCTGGAAACACCATATATTTT. Protein product: CASSRGISGNTIYF.